The 24 T cell receptor beta chains given below trace back to one sample, sequenced in a study of cytomegalovirus exposure and HLA in healthy donors. The PCR ran on 60 Vbeta and 13 Jbeta primers. The repertoire was sequenced with immunoSEQ multiplex PCR; TCRdb's copy has only in-frame clones and lacks some. The sample holds about 260,000 clones, roughly 81% seen once. The sequenced sample was PBMCs. All receptors derive from a woman between 40 and 55 years old in good health and CMV-seropositive.

This chain connects TRBV4-3 to TRBJ2-1, with a possible D match to TRBD2 (7 bases). Trimming removed 6 bases at V and 1 base at J, with 16 bases between. From germline, CDR1 is LGHNA and CDR2 YSLEER. The length of the CDR3 is 16 residues. CDR3 amino acids: CASRTGAGASYNEQFF. The CDR3 DNA follows: TGCGCCAGCAGGACGGGGGCGGGAGCATCCTACAATGAGCAGTTCTTC.

The chain links TRBV4-2 to TRBJ2-1; 11 nucleotides line up with TRBD2. The CDR3 is 18 amino acids. J gave up 8 bases and V 1 base, and 13 bases lay outside the gene matches. CDR1 and CDR2 (germline): LGHNA, YNFKEQ. CDR3 loop: CASSQGPTSGTLGHEQFF. As DNA, the CDR3 is TGTGCCAGCAGCCAAGGGCCGACTAGCGGGACTCTGGGGCATGAGCAGTTCTTC.

This chain joins TRBV18 and TRBJ1-1, with D uncertain. This CDR3 has 13 residues. CDR1 KGHSH and CDR2 LQKENI come from the germline V gene. V gave up 6 bases and J gave up 5 bases, with 13 bases separating them. CDR3 amino acids: CASSSGGPTEAFF. The CDR3 nucleotides read TGTGCCAGCTCTTCGGGAGGGCCTACTGAAGCTTTCTTT.

V gene TRBV18 combines with J gene TRBJ2-1, with a possible D match to TRBD1 (6 bases). V lost 6 bases and J lost 8, with 11 bases in between. Germline V gene lookup returns CDR1 KGHSH and CDR2 LQKENI. The CDR3 spans 12 residues. The CDR3 spells CASSQQGYEQFF. In nucleotides, the CDR3 is TGTGCCAGCTCTCAACAGGGATATGAGCAGTTCTTC.

This chain uses TRBV13 with TRBJ2-1; 13 nucleotides match TRBD2. Per germline, CDR1 PRHDT and CDR2 FYEKMQ (reference sequence). With V trimmed by 2 bases and J by 7 bases, 11 bases remained unmatched. The CDR3 totals 18 residues. The DNA for the CDR3 is TGTGCCAGCAGCTTAAGACCCTTCACTAGCGGGAGGGTGAATGAGCAGTTCTTC. Translation gives CASSLRPFTSGRVNEQFF.

The chain recombines TRBV19 with TRBJ1-3; weak D call: TRBD1 (5 bases). Per the germline V gene, CDR1 is LNHDA and CDR2 is SQIVND (reference sequence). The CDR3 length is 21 residues. Trimming stripped 3 bases from V and 0 bases from J, with 27 bases between. In nucleotides, the CDR3 is TGTGCCAGTAGTATTCCTCACAAAGGTCGGAACAGGACCATCTCTGGAAACACCATATATTTT. This gives the protein CASSIPHKGRNRTISGNTIYF.

This chain connects TRBV7-9 to TRBJ2-1, with 9 positions matching TRBD2. Unmatched junction bases numbered 4, after V lost 3 bases and J lost 4 bases. The CDR3 is 15 amino acids. Germline lookup yields CDR1 SEHNR and CDR2 FQNEAQ (reference sequence). CDR3 protein: CASSFPGLAYNEQFF. In nucleotides, the CDR3 is TGTGCCAGCAGCTTCCCGGGACTAGCATACAATGAGCAGTTCTTC. The whole variable domain, filled in from reference TRBV7-9 and TRBJ2-1, reads DTGVSQNPRHKITKRGQNVTFRCDPISEHNRLYWYRQTLGQGPEFLTYFQNEAQLEKSRLLSDRFSAERPKGSFSTLEIQRTEQGDSAMYLCASSFPGLAYNEQFFGPGTRLTVL.

The chain uses TRBV7-2 and TRBJ1-6; D not resolved. Trimming left V 3 bases short and J 2 bases short, with 5 bases between. From germline, CDR1 is SGHTA and CDR2 FQGNSA. This CDR3 is 14 amino acids long. The CDR3 here is CASSFTAYNSPLHF. The CDR3 nucleotides are TGTGCCAGCAGCTTCACGGCCTATAATTCACCCCTCCACTTT.

This clone was picked up one time. The chain employs TRBV28 and TRBJ1-1, with D perhaps TRBD1 (6 bases). Between the trimmed V and J ends, which lost 7 bases and 4 bases, there was a span of 16 bases. The CDR3 is 14 amino acids. Germline loops: CDR1 MDHEN, CDR2 SYDVKM. In DNA form, the CDR3 reads TGTGCCAGCACCCCCCAGGGGCTCGGCACTGAAGCTTTCTTT. Encoded protein: CASTPQGLGTEAFF.

V gene TRBV29-1 combines with J gene TRBJ2-7; perhaps TRBD2 as D (6 bases). Per germline, CDR1 SQVTM and CDR2 ANQGSEA. The V and J ends lost 1 base and 5 bases respectively, with 15 bases between them. CDR3 length: 14 residues. The CDR3 loop is CSVEAGRDFNEQYF. The CDR3 bases are TGCAGCGTTGAAGCGGGGCGGGACTTCAACGAGCAGTACTTC.

This chain links TRBV30 with TRBJ2-7; D perhaps matches TRBD1 (6 bases). This CDR3 has 13 residues. CDR1 GTSNPN and CDR2 SVGIG come from the germline V gene (reference sequence). The germline V and J ends were trimmed by 4 bases and 5 bases, with 15 bases remaining between them. CDR3 in amino acids: CAWKGDSKHEQYF. DNA for the CDR3: TGTGCCTGGAAGGGGGATTCTAAACACGAGCAGTACTTC.

Only a few counts were recorded for this clone. V is TRBV5-1 and J is TRBJ1-4; perhaps TRBD1 as D (6 bases). The CDR3 contains 14 residues. Germline-derived CDR1 and CDR2 are SGHRS and YFSETQ. V lost 0 bases and J lost 5, with 8 bases in between. The CDR3 is CASSLGRGNEKLFF. CDR3 nucleotide sequence: TGCGCCAGCAGCTTGGGTAGGGGGAATGAAAAACTGTTTTTT. The full variable domain, completed using reference TRBV5-1 and TRBJ1-4, is KAGVTQTPRYLIKTRGQQVTLSCSPISGHRSVSWYQQTPGQGLQFLFEYFSETQRNKGNFPGRFSGRQFSNSRSEMNVSTLELGDSALYLCASSLGRGNEKLFFGSGTQLSVL.

J is TRBJ2-2 and V is TRBV10-3, with D possibly being TRBD2 (5 bases). Trimming removed 10 bases at V and 4 bases at J, with 13 bases between. Per the germline V gene, CDR1 is ENHRY and CDR2 is SYGVKD. CDR3 length equals 13 residues. The CDR3 spells CATCSEGTGELFF. The CDR3, as DNA: TGTGCCACCTGTAGCGAAGGCACCGGGGAGCTGTTTTTT.

The chain links TRBV4-3 to TRBJ2-6; D is ambiguous. V was pared by 1 base and J by 0 bases, with 13 bases between. Germline assignment: CDR1 LGHNA and CDR2 YSLEER. The CDR3 length is 18 residues. The CDR3 DNA reads as TGCGCCAGCAGCCAAGTTAGCCCCCGAAGCTCTGGGGCCAACGTCCTGACTTTC. Protein: CASSQVSPRSSGANVLTF.

V gene TRBV27 combines with J gene TRBJ1-1; 7 bases fit TRBD1. The CDR3 is 14 residues long. V lost 6 bases to trimming and J lost 1 base; unmatched junction nucleotides: 5. The germline CDR1 and CDR2 sequences are MNHEY and SMNVEV (reference sequence). CDR3: CASSPGQPNTEAFF. CDR3 nucleotide sequence: TGTGCCAGCAGCCCGGGACAGCCGAACACTGAAGCTTTCTTT.

The chain has TRBV6-5 and TRBJ1-3, with D unresolved. CDR1 MNHEY and CDR2 SVGAGI come from the germline V gene. With 7 bases removed from V and 0 bases from J, the gap between germline ends came to 10 bases. The CDR3 has 14 amino acids. The CDR3 spells CASTPDNSGNTIYF. The CDR3 DNA sequence: TGTGCCAGCACCCCCGACAACTCTGGAAACACCATATATTTT.

The genes are TRBV30 and TRBJ1-1, with D perhaps TRBD1 (5 bases). The CDR3 length is 14 residues. Germline lookup yields CDR1 GTSNPN and CDR2 SVGIG (reference sequence). V was pared by 1 base and J by 4 bases, with 13 bases between. The CDR3 protein is CAWSDESQGTEAFF. In nucleotides, the CDR3 is TGTGCCTGGAGTGATGAGTCGCAGGGCACTGAAGCTTTCTTT.

The chain recombines TRBV5-8 with TRBJ1-3; D call uncertain. Germline CDR1 reads SGHTS; CDR2 reads YDEGEE. V dropped 4 bases and J dropped 4 bases, with 15 bases sitting between them. The CDR3 extends over 15 amino acids. The CDR3 DNA is TGTGCCAGCAGCCCTACGGTCGCGGGAGGAAACACCATATATTTT. Translating it yields CASSPTVAGGNTIYF.

The rearrangement links TRBV30 to TRBJ1-2, with D possibly matching TRBD1 (5 bases). The CDR3 runs to 13 residues. From germline, CDR1 is GTSNPN and CDR2 SVGIG (reference sequence). Trimming left V 1 base short and J 4 bases short, with 10 bases between. The CDR3 bases are TGTGCCTGGAGTGCCGGGGGTGGCTATGGCTACACCTTC. Residues: CAWSAGGGYGYTF.

V is TRBV28 and J is TRBJ2-2; 7 nucleotides match TRBD1. This CDR3 contains 17 residues. V lost 3 bases and J lost 0; bases outside the gene matches: 7. Germline CDR1 MDHEN, CDR2 SYDVKM. The DNA for the CDR3 is TGTGCCAGCAGTTTCCCGACCGGGACAGCGAACACCGGGGAGCTGTTTTTT. Amino acid sequence: CASSFPTGTANTGELFF.

This clone was recorded a few times. This chain links TRBV27 with TRBJ2-2; 12 bases are shared with TRBD2. Germline CDR1 reads MNHEY; CDR2 reads SMNVEV (reference sequence). The CDR3 is 18 amino acids. Germline trimming cut 1 base from V and 6 bases from J; bases unmatched to any gene: 9. The CDR3 region is CASSLYPPASGRAGELFF. The CDR3 bases are TGTGCCAGCAGTTTATACCCCCCAGCTAGCGGGAGGGCCGGGGAGCTGTTTTTT.

The V gene is TRBV21-1, the J gene TRBJ1-1; the DNA was not compared with TRBD1, the D call given in the table. TRBV21-1 counts as a pseudogene. The CDR3 runs 14 residues. DNA of the CDR3: TGTGCCAGCAGCAAAATGCAGGTGAACACTGAAGCTTTCTTT. It specifies CASSKMQVNTEAFF.

The J gene is TRBJ1-2, the V gene TRBV5-4, with no clear D. The CDR3 is 15 residues long. The V and J ends lost 0 bases and 4 bases respectively, with 13 bases between them. Germline values: CDR1 SGHNT, CDR2 YYREEE (reference sequence). Here the CDR3 reads CASSLAQTGGYGYTF. The DNA of the CDR3 is TGTGCCAGCAGCTTGGCCCAGACGGGTGGCTATGGCTACACCTTC.

The chain links TRBV27 to TRBJ1-5, with D possibly matching TRBD1 (6 bases). CDR3 length equals 15 residues. The ends were cut back, 6 bases at V and 4 bases at J, with 16 bases in the middle. Germline V lookup: CDR1 MNHEY, CDR2 SMNVEV (reference sequence). The CDR3 is CASSKQGNVNQPQHF. CDR3 coding DNA: TGTGCCAGCAGCAAACAGGGTAATGTTAATCAGCCCCAGCATTTT.